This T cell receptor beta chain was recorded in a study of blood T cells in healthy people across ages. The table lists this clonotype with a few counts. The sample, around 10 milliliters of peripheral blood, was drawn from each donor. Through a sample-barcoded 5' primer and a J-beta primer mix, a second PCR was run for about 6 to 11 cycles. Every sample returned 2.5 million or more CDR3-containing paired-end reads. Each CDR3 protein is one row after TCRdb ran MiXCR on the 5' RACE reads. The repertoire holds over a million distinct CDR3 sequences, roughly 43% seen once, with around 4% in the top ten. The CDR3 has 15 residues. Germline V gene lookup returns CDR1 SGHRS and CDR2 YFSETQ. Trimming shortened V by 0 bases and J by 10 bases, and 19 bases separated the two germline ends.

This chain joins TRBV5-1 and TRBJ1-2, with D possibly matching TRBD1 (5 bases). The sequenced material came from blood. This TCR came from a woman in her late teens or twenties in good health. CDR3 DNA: TGCGCCAGCAGCTTGGGGCAGGGAACAGAAAAGGACTACACCTTC. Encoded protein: CASSLGQGTEKDYTF.